This T cell receptor (beta chain) was captured in a study of T cells in narcolepsy. Study outcomes and limitations: Same-patient CSF and blood CD4+ T cell clonotypes included HCRT-specific and TRIB2-specific autoreactive ones.

About this clone: Antigen unknown.

TCRdb's table, derived via immunoSEQ multiplex PCR, lists solely in-frame clones and lacks some. The table includes fewer than 40,000 clones, roughly four fifths detected once. Trimming shortened V by 2 bases and J by 7 bases, and 10 bases separated the two germline ends. The CDR3 contains 13 residues. The germline V gene encodes CDR1 MNHNY and CDR2 SVGAGI (reference sequence). The sequenced material came from CD45RA- memory CD4+ T cells from PBMCs. The TCR originated in a human donor with narcolepsy. The chain combines TRBV6-6 with TRBJ2-3; TRBD2 is a possible D gene (7 bases). The CDR3 sequence: CASSYGGANTQYF. CDR3 in DNA: TGTGCCAGCAGTTACGGGGGGGCGAATACGCAGTATTTT.